This T cell receptor (beta chain) emerged from a study of spatial heterogeneity in lung cancer. Study context: Sequences of the beta chain were consistently detected in greater numbers than alpha-chain sequences.

The sample holds a few counts of this clonotype. Antigen unknown. With the library built for alpha chains, this beta chain is off target and its frequency is not meaningful. The CDR3 length is 13 residues. Trimming took off 6 bases at V and 2 bases at J, with 10 bases between the two ends. Germline values: CDR1 MNHEY, CDR2 SMNVEV (reference sequence). TCRdb re-analysed the 5' RACE reads in MiXCR, keeping a single row per CDR3 protein. In the table there are several thousand distinct CDR3 sequences, 15% to 20% of which are singletons. Study findings and constraints: Mutation counts in tumors were tracked by counts of expanded intratumoral alpha and beta TCRs.

This sample's time point: sample taken at primary tumor resection. This sample comprised lung tumor tissue, obtained at surgery. This clonotype was sampled from a male donor with early-stage non-small cell lung cancer. The V call is TRBV27, the J call TRBJ1-1; maybe TRBD1 (6 bases). For the CDR3, the DNA is TGTGCCAGCAGCGCCGGGACAAACACTGAAGCTTTCTTT. Its protein product is CASSAGTNTEAFF.